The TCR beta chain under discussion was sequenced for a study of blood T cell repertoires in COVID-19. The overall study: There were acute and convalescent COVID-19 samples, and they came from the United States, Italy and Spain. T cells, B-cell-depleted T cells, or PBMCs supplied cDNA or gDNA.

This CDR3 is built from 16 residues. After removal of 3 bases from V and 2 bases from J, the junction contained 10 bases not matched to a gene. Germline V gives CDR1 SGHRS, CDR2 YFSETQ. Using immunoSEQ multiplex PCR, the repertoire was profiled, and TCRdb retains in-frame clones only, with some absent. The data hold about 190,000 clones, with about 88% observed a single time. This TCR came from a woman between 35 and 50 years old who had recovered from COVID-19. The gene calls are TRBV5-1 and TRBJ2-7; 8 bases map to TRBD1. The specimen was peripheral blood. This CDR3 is CASSSGATGVPYEQYF. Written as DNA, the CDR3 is TGCGCCAGCAGCTCGGGGGCGACAGGGGTCCCCTACGAGCAGTACTTC.